Given below is one T cell receptor beta chain in context. Antigen: not known. V lost 3 bases, J lost 4 bases, and 8 bases stayed unmatched. The germline V gene has CDR1 SGHTA and CDR2 FQGNSA. The length of the CDR3 is 15 residues. These data are taken from a study of early T cells in non-severe SARS-CoV-2 infection. The wider study: Chains from this unsorted whole-blood bulk RNA could not be paired.

Study-level findings and limits: Private and CD4 specificities were missed by VDJdb matching, which favored anti-spike CD8 responses.

Unique molecular identifiers tagged individual cDNA molecules. Using its own MiXCR run on the 5' RACE reads, TCRdb lists one record per CDR3 protein. Seen here are about 35,000 distinct CDR3 sequences, over 4.5% observed once, and the top ten hold 13% to 15%. The sequenced material came from whole blood. The TCR comes from an adult who was a healthcare worker with PCR-confirmed SARS-CoV-2 infection or an uninfected control (not recorded which). This rearrangement joins TRBV7-2 to TRBJ1-2; TRBD1 aligns across 7 bases. The CDR3 DNA follows: TGTGCCAGCAGCTTTGACACAGGGGCGGGCTATGGCTACACCTTC. Translating it yields CASSFDTGAGYGYTF.